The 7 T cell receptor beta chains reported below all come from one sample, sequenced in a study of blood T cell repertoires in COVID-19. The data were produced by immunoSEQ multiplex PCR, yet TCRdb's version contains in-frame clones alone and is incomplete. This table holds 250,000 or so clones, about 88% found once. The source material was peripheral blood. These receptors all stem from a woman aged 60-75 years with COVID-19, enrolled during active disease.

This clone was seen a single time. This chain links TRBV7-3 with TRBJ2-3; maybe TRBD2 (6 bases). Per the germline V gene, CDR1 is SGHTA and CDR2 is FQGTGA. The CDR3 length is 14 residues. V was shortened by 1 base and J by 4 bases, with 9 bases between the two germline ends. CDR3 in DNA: TGTGCCAGCAGCTTAAGGAGGGCCCCAGATACGCAGTATTTT. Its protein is CASSLRRAPDTQYF.

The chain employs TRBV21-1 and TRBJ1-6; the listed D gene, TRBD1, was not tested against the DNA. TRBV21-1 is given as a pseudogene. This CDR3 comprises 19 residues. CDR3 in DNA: TGTGCCAGCACTCGTAACAGTCCCCTTTTCCCCTCCTATAATTCACCCCTCCACTTT. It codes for CASTRNSPLFPSYNSPLHF.

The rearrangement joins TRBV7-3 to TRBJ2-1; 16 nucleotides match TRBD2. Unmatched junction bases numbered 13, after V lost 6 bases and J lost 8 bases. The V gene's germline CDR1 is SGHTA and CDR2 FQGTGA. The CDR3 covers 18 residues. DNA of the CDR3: TGTGCCAGCAGTGCCGGGACTAGCGGGAGGGCCAAGGTCGATGAGCAGTTCTTC. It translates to CASSAGTSGRAKVDEQFF. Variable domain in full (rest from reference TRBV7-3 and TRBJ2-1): GAGVSQTPSNKVTEKGKYVELRCDPISGHTALYWYRQSLGQGPEFLIYFQGTGAADDSGLPNDRFFAVRPEGSVSTLKIQRTERGDSAVYLCASSAGTSGRAKVDEQFFGPGTRLTVL.

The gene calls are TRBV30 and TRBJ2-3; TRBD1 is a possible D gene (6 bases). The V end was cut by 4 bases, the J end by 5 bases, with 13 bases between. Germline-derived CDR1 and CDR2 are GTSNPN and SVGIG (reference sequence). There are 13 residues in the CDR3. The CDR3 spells CAWTRRRGDTQYF. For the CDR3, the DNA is TGTGCCTGGACAAGACGCAGGGGAGATACGCAGTATTTT. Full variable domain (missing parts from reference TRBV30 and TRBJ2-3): SQTIHQWPATLVQPVGSPLSLECTVEGTSNPNLYWYRQAAGRGLQLLFYSVGIGQISSEVPQNLSASRPQDRQFILSSKKLLLSDSGFYLCAWTRRRGDTQYFGPGTRLTVL.

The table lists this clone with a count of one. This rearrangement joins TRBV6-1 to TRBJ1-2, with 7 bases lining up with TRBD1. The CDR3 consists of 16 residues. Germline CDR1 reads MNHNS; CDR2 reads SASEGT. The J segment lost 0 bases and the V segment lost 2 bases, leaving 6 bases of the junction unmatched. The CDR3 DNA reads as TGTGCCAGCAGTGAATTTTCAGGGACAGCTAACTATGGCTACACCTTC. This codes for CASSEFSGTANYGYTF.

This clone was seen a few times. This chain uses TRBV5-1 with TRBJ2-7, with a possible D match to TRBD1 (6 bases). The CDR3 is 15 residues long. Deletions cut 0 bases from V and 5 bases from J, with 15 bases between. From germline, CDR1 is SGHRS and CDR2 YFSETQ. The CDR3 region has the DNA TGCGCCAGCAGCTTGGAGGCAGGGGTTTCCCACGAGCAGTACTTC. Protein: CASSLEAGVSHEQYF.

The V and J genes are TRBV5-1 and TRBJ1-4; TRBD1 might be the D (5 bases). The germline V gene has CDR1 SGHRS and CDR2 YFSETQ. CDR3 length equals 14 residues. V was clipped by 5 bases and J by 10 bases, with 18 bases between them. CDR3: CASSGALTSRKLFF. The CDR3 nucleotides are TGCGCCAGCAGTGGGGCCCTCACAAGCCGAAAACTGTTTTTT.